This entry lists 7 T cell receptor beta chains sequenced from one sample in a study of T cell changes during pregnancy in multiple sclerosis (dated by TCRdb to between 2018 and 2021). Receptor amplification or capture employed the immunoSEQ multiplex PCR assay. In TCRdb, the immuneACCESS table is reduced to in-frame sequences with V and J assigned. These tables do not hold every clone; where another copy was compared, an unresolved V gene accounts for under half, and the others remain unexplained. Present in this sample are fewer than 80,000 clones, roughly 90% of which were seen just once. The biggest ten clones account for around 0.27% of the sample. The sequencing here drew on CD4+ T cells from peripheral blood mononuclear cells, taken in the third trimester of pregnancy. The origin of the receptors is a female donor in good health, enrolled as a control in a pregnancy study.

The J gene is TRBJ2-5, the V gene TRBV19, with TRBD2 matching 12 bases. The CDR3 has 16 residues. The trim removed 4 bases at V and 5 bases at J, leaving 8 bases unmatched. The V gene's germline CDR1 is LNHDA and CDR2 SQIVND (reference sequence). The CDR3 bases are TGTGCCAGTAGTAAGGCTAGCGGGGGGGCTTGGGAGACCCAGTACTTC. It codes for CASSKASGGAWETQYF.

This clone was counted only a few times. The chain uses TRBV30 and TRBJ1-4, with TRBD1 identical over 9 bases. In germline, CDR1 is GTSNPN, CDR2 SVGIG (reference sequence). The CDR3 spans 14 residues. With 2 bases clipped from V and 8 bases from J, the junction kept 6 bases outside the gene matches. In DNA, the CDR3 is TGTGCCTGGAGTAGGGACAGGGCTCGGGAAAAACTGTTTTTT. Protein product: CAWSRDRAREKLFF.

The V gene is TRBV30, the J gene TRBJ2-7, with 10 bases matching TRBD1. CDR3 length: 14 residues. V shed 2 bases, J shed 2 bases, and the junction held 3 bases outside the gene matches. Germline CDR1 GTSNPN, CDR2 SVGIG (reference sequence). CDR3 coding DNA: TGTGCCTGGAGTCCTGACAGGGGGCCCTACGAGCAGTACTTC. Translating it yields CAWSPDRGPYEQYF.

The chain employs TRBV7-9 and TRBJ2-6, with 7 bases that match TRBD1. The germline V gene encodes CDR1 SEHNR and CDR2 FQNEAQ (reference sequence). Trimming at V came to 1 base and at J to 2 bases, leaving 2 bases not matched to a gene. The CDR3 totals 16 residues. The chain's CDR3 is CASSLGTGAGANVLTF. CDR3 coding DNA: TGTGCCAGCAGCTTAGGTACAGGGGCTGGGGCCAACGTCCTGACTTTC.

V gene TRBV6-5 combines with J gene TRBJ1-1; the match to TRBD1 covers 7 bases. The CDR3 loop spans 13 amino acids. J gave up 3 bases and V 7 bases, and 5 bases lay outside the gene matches. CDR1 is MNHEY and CDR2 is SVGAGI in the germline V gene. The CDR3 here is CASISGGDTEAFF. The DNA for the CDR3 is TGTGCCAGCATCTCAGGGGGTGACACTGAAGCTTTCTTT.

The gene calls are TRBV19 and TRBJ2-3, with 12 bases matching TRBD1. Germline lookup yields CDR1 LNHDA and CDR2 SQIVND (reference sequence). V shed 8 bases, J shed 7 bases, and the junction held 13 bases outside the gene matches. This CDR3 is built from 16 residues. CDR3 amino acids: CASVRTGTGGLHTQYF. CDR3 nucleotide sequence: TGTGCCAGTGTACGGACCGGGACAGGGGGCCTCCATACGCAGTATTTT.

The V gene is TRBV10-3, the J gene TRBJ2-5; 11 nucleotides line up with TRBD1. The trim removed 3 bases at V and 2 bases at J, leaving 5 bases unmatched. Germline CDR1 ENHRY, CDR2 SYGVKD. This CDR3 has 16 residues. CDR3 sequence: CAISDPGQGGQETQYF. The CDR3 nucleotides read TGTGCCATCAGTGACCCGGGACAGGGGGGTCAAGAGACCCAGTACTTC.